A selection of T cell receptor beta chains follows, all from one sample in a study of blood T cell repertoires in COVID-19. Libraries were prepared by immunoSEQ multiplex PCR; TCRdb keeps only in-frame clonotypes and omits some of them. The data contain around 250,000 clones, 86% of them seen just once; the ten biggest clones take up under 6.5%. Sequencing input: peripheral blood. Every receptor here comes from a man aged 55 to 70 with acute or convalescent COVID-19. Each CDR3 is given with its conserved first and last residue. The D gene is left open where the match is weak. Clone size is not always given. Where it is, it says once, few, many or a class for expanded clones.

size	J	D	V	DNA	CDR3
.	TRBJ2-1	TRBD2	TRBV6-2/TRBV6-3	TGTGCCAGCAGTTACTCTCGGCTAGCGGGAGTGAGCCGCAATGAGCAGTTCTTC	CASSYSRLAGVSRNEQFF
.	TRBJ2-6	TRBD1	TRBV7-3	TGTGCCAGCAGCCTGACAGGGTCTTACTCTGGGGCCAACGTCCTGACTTTC	CASSLTGSYSGANVLTF
.	TRBJ1-3	TRBD1	TRBV2	TGTGCCAGCAGCATTATTAACAGGGGTTCTTCTGGAAACACCATATATTTT	CASSIINRGSSGNTIYF
.	TRBJ2-2	.	TRBV28	TGTGCCACCCGTCCGGGACAGAACACCGGGGAGCTGTTTTTT	CATRPGQNTGELFF
.	TRBJ2-7	.	TRBV27	TGTGCCAGCAGTCCCACTCCTCCTTCGTCCTACGAGCAGTACTTC	CASSPTPPSSYEQYF
.	TRBJ1-2	.	TRBV30	TGTGCCTGGAGTGATGGCCCCAGGGGCTACACCTTC	CAWSDGPRGYTF
.	TRBJ2-2	.	TRBV4-1	TGCGCCAGCAGCCAAGGAGATTGGGGGGAGCTGTTTTTT	CASSQGDWGELFF
.	TRBJ2-2	.	TRBV6-2/TRBV6-3	TGTGCCAGCAGTACCCCGACAAAGGTGAACACCGGGGAGCTGTTTTTT	CASSTPTKVNTGELFF
.	TRBJ2-2	TRBD2	TRBV9	TGTGCCAGCAGCGTAGAACGACTAGCGGGAGTAGCGGGGGAGCTGTTTTTT	CASSVERLAGVAGELFF
.	TRBJ2-7	TRBD1	TRBV29-1	TGCAGCGGCCGGGACAGGGTTGACTCTTACGAGCAGTACTTC	CSGRDRVDSYEQYF
.	TRBJ2-3	TRBD2	TRBV24-1	TGTGCCACCAGTGTGGCTAGCGGGAGCGGTACGCAGTATTTT	CATSVASGSGTQYF
.	TRBJ1-4	.	TRBV7-9	TGTGCCAGCGGCCTAGTAAATGAAAAACTGTTTTTT	CASGLVNEKLFF
.	TRBJ1-3	.	TRBV7-2	TGTGCCAGCAGCGGAATTCAGGGCTACTCTGGAAACACCATATATTTT	CASSGIQGYSGNTIYF
.	TRBJ2-1	.	TRBV27	TGTGCCAGCATGAGAACGGTGAGCAATGAGCAGTTCTTC	CASMRTVSNEQFF
.	TRBJ1-5	.	TRBV7-8	TGTGCCAGCAGCTTACGGAGGGGACCCAATCAGCCCCAGCATTTT	CASSLRRGPNQPQHF
.	TRBJ2-7	TRBD1	TRBV10-3	TGTGCCATCAGTGAGTTGGGACAGGGGGCCCGGCAGTACTTC	CAISELGQGARQYF
.	TRBJ2-7	TRBD2	TRBV10-3	TGTGCCATCAGTGACCCGACCAAAAAGGGACTAGCGGGAGGGAGCTCCTACGAGCAGTACTTC	CAISDPTKKGLAGGSSYEQYF
.	TRBJ2-1	TRBD2	TRBV29-1	TGCAGCGGCGGGACTAGCGGGCCCGATGAGCAGTTCTTC	CSGGTSGPDEQFF
.	TRBJ2-7	.	TRBV5-1	TGCGCCAGCAGCACCCCCGGGGACTACGAGCAGTACTTC	CASSTPGDYEQYF
.	TRBJ1-5	TRBD1	TRBV10-3	TGTGCCATCAGCTCGAGGCGGGACAGGGACCATCAGCCCCAGCATTTT	CAISSRRDRDHQPQHF
.	TRBJ2-1	TRBD2	TRBV29-1	TGCAGCGCTTCGGTTAGCGGGACACTCTCCTACAATGAGCAGTTCTTC	CSASVSGTLSYNEQFF
.	TRBJ1-3	TRBD1	TRBV25-1	TGTGCCAGCAGTGAATCCCGGACAGGAGGGGGAAACACCATATATTTT	CASSESRTGGGNTIYF
once	TRBJ1-2	.	TRBV29-1	TGCAGCGTTGAGGCAGGGAACTATGGCTACACCTTC	CSVEAGNYGYTF
.	TRBJ2-2	.	TRBV2	TGTGCCAGCAGTGTTTCGGGGGTCGTAACCGGGGAGCTGTTTTTT	CASSVSGVVTGELFF
.	TRBJ1-4	TRBD1	TRBV27	TGTGCCAGCAGTCCCTGGGACAGGGCTAATGAAAAACTGTTTTTT	CASSPWDRANEKLFF
.	TRBJ1-2	.	TRBV7-2	TGTGCCAGCAGCTTAGAGGCCAGCCCGGGGTATGGCTACACCTTC	CASSLEASPGYGYTF
.	TRBJ2-4	TRBD2	TRBV29-1	TGCAGCGTTGAACTAGCGGCCGGAGCCAAAAACATTCAGTACTTC	CSVELAAGAKNIQYF
.	TRBJ2-1	.	TRBV7-7	TGTGCTAGCAGCCCCCGGGGGACTCCCCAACACAATGAGCAGTTCTTC	CASSPRGTPQHNEQFF
.	TRBJ2-5	TRBD1	TRBV11-3	TGTGCCAGCAGCTTAGAGAACAGGGGTGCAGAGACCCAGTACTTC	CASSLENRGAETQYF
.	TRBJ1-1	.	TRBV21-1	TGTGCCAGCAGCAAAGAAAGAGCCCAGGGGGTGAACACTGAAGCTTTCTTT	CASSKERAQGVNTEAFF
.	TRBJ1-6	.	TRBV6-2/TRBV6-3	TGTGCCAGCAGTTACGATGTCAGGGTGGGTTCACCCCTCCACTTT	CASSYDVRVGSPLHF
.	TRBJ1-2	.	TRBV12-3/TRBV12-4	TGTGCCAGCAAACTAACAGGGTGGTATGGCTACACCTTC	CASKLTGWYGYTF
.	TRBJ2-2	TRBD2	TRBV19	TGTGCCAGTAGTATAAGCGGGACCGCGAACACCGGGGAGCTGTTTTTT	CASSISGTANTGELFF
.	TRBJ2-2	.	TRBV4-3	TGCGCCAGCAGCCAAGATAGGAGACGTATCTCGAACACCGGGGAGCTGTTTTTT	CASSQDRRRISNTGELFF
once	TRBJ2-3	TRBD2	TRBV7-3	TGTGCCAGCAGCCTTGGACTAGCGGGAGTGTCAGATACGCAGTATTTT	CASSLGLAGVSDTQYF
.	TRBJ1-1	.	TRBV11-3	TGTGCCAGCAGCCCGGGGGGCATTTCGAACACTGAAGCTTTCTTT	CASSPGGISNTEAFF
.	TRBJ2-1	TRBD2	TRBV12-5	TGTGCTAGTGGTAATCCCCTAGCGGGGTTCTCCTACAATGAGCAGTTCTTC	CASGNPLAGFSYNEQFF
.	TRBJ2-1	TRBD2	TRBV7-2	TGTGCCAGCAGCAGACATCTGAGCGGGATCTACAATGAGCAGTTCTTC	CASSRHLSGIYNEQFF
.	TRBJ1-3	.	TRBV30	TGTGCCTGGAGTGTACTTCCGGGAAACACCATATATTTT	CAWSVLPGNTIYF
once	TRBJ2-2	TRBD2	TRBV28	TGTGCCAGCAGTTTAGCGGGAGCACCGGCACGGGGGGAGCTGTTTTTT	CASSLAGAPARGELFF
.	TRBJ1-1	TRBD1	TRBV6-2/TRBV6-3	TGTGCCAGCAGTGACAGGGGGTCGAACACTGAAGCTTTCTTT	CASSDRGSNTEAFF
.	TRBJ2-5	TRBD2	TRBV18	TGTGCCAGCCTCCCCCCGGGACTAGCGGGAGTCGGAGAGACCCAGTACTTC	CASLPPGLAGVGETQYF
.	TRBJ2-6	.	TRBV9	TGTGCCAGCAGCGTAGGGGGCGCCGGGGCCAACGTCCTGACTTTC	CASSVGGAGANVLTF
.	TRBJ2-1	TRBD2	TRBV4-3	TGCGCCAGCAGCCAACTCAGGACTAGCGGGAGGGTAAATGAGCAGTTCTTC	CASSQLRTSGRVNEQFF
.	TRBJ1-1	TRBD1	TRBV7-2	TGTGCCAGCAGCTCCCCGGGACAGGGGGCGAAAACTGAAGCTTTCTTT	CASSSPGQGAKTEAFF
.	TRBJ2-7	.	TRBV25-1	TGTGCCAGCAGTGCCTACAGGAAAACGAGCTCCTACGAGCAGTACTTC	CASSAYRKTSSYEQYF
.	TRBJ2-1	.	TRBV15	TGTGCCACCAGCAGAGATCAGCGACTGAGACACAATGAGCAGTTCTTC	CATSRDQRLRHNEQFF
few	TRBJ2-7	.	TRBV3-1/TRBV3-2	TGTGCCAGCAGCCAAGGGGGAGGTGACTTTTTCTACGAGCAGTACTTC	CASSQGGGDFFYEQYF